Sequencing of this TCR beta chain was carried out in a study of T cell repertoires in cytomegalovirus infection. Background on the study: Public TCR beta signatures marked donors with CMV infection and the matching HLA.

TCRdb fed the reads into MiXCR, producing one record per CDR3 protein. The data contain 200,000 or so distinct CDR3 sequences, 25% to 30% of them seen just once; the ten biggest clones take up 30% to 35%. On this clonotype itself: The antigen remains unidentified.

The V end lost 5 bases, the J end lost 0 bases, and 9 bases lay between the germline ends. The CDR3 spans 14 residues. Per germline, CDR1 SNHLY and CDR2 FYNNEI. Study observations and caveats: The ex vivo response was dominated by HLA-C-restricted CMV-specific TCR beta clonotypes.

The chain joins TRBV2 to TRBJ2-3; D is unresolved. Source material: PBMCs. The clonotype comes from a human donor in good health (CMV status not recorded). Some clones in this sample may be carry-over from other donors' samples. Here the CDR3 reads CASSRETSTDTQYF. CDR3 DNA sequence: TGTGCCAGCAGTCGAGAGACAAGCACAGATACGCAGTATTTT.